Detailed here is one T cell receptor beta chain. V lost 6 bases to trimming and J lost 7 bases, with 18 bases between them. Germline CDR1 MGHRA, CDR2 YSYEKL. CDR3 length: 15 residues. This sample is part of a study of early stage breast cancer tumors. Only in-frame clones appear in the TCRdb table, and some are missing; sequencing was by immunoSEQ multiplex PCR. The sample carries some 29,000 clones, about four fifths recorded once. V usage is TRBV4-1 and J usage is TRBJ1-4; perhaps TRBD1 as D (6 bases). The sequencing sample was made of blood. This TCR was sampled from a person aged 45 to 59 with breast cancer. CDR3 in amino acids: CASRETQGSGEKLFF. The DNA for the CDR3 is TGCGCCAGCAGGGAGACGCAGGGGAGTGGTGAAAAACTGTTTTTT.